Listed below are T cell receptor beta chains from one sample, sequenced in a study of circulating CD8 cells and anti-PD-1 response in melanoma. Each CDR3 protein is one row after TCRdb ran MiXCR on the reads. The top ten hold approximately 67% of the sample, which has about 800 distinct CDR3 sequences, about 12% seen once. The sample here was CD8+ T cells from PBMCs, taken at baseline or after one month of anti-PD-1 therapy (not recorded which). All receptors come from a human donor with melanoma. Each CDR3 is given with its conserved first and last residue. D genes are given only for firm matches. The size of a clone is reported for some rows only, either as once, few or many, or as a class for expanded clones.

TRBJ2-1,TRBV5-6,medium-sized,TRBD1,TGTGCCAGCGTGGGACAGTTAACATACAATGAGCAGTTCTTC,CASVGQLTYNEQFF
TRBJ1-1,TRBV21-1,medium-sized,-,TGTGCCAGCAGCTTGACAGGGGACAAGAACACTGAAGCTTTCTTT,CASSLTGDKNTEAFF
TRBJ1-4,TRBV19,-,-,TGTGCCAGTAGTACAGTAAAGGGACGGCAGAATGAAAGACTGTTTTTT,CASSTVKGRQNERLFF
TRBJ2-7,TRBV19,-,-,TGTGCCAGTGAGGACCCCTACTCCTACGAGCAGTACTTC,CASEDPYSYEQYF
TRBJ2-3,TRBV7-2,hyperexpanded,-,TGTGCCAGCAGCTTAGATCCCGGGGGTACTAGCACAGATACGCAGTATTTT,CASSLDPGGTSTDTQYF
TRBJ1-1,TRBV25-1,medium-sized,-,TGTGCCAGCAGTGAATGGCGACGACAGCGTGACACTGAAGCTTTCTTT,CASSEWRRQRDTEAFF
TRBJ2-7,TRBV5-4,medium-sized,-,TGTGCCAGCAGCTTGACGGGCAGCTCCTACGAGCAGTACTTC,CASSLTGSSYEQYF
TRBJ2-3,TRBV2,-,TRBD2,TGTGCCAGCAGTCCCGGGCTAGCGGACACAGATACGCAGTATTTT,CASSPGLADTDTQYF
TRBJ1-1,TRBV19,medium-sized,TRBD1,TGTGCCAGTAGTATGGACAGGGAGTTCATGGCTGAAGCTTTCTTT,CASSMDREFMAEAFF
TRBJ1-4,TRBV27,few,-,TGTGCCAGCAGTTGGGCCGCCACTAATGAAAAACTGTTTTTT,CASSWAATNEKLFF
TRBJ2-3,TRBV4-3,medium-sized,-,TGCGCCAGCAGCCACTCCGGCCGAAGCACAGATACGCAGTATTTT,CASSHSGRSTDTQYF
TRBJ1-5,TRBV19,large,-,TGTGCCAGTAGGGCAGGGAATGGGAATCAGCCCCAGCATTTT,CASRAGNGNQPQHF
TRBJ2-1,TRBV7-3,medium-sized,-,TGTGCCAGCAGCACCGACAGTAACAATGAGCAGTTCTTC,CASSTDSNNEQFF
TRBJ2-3,TRBV30,-,-,TGTGCCTGGAGTGTTGGTGGAGATACGCAGTGTTTT,CAWSVGGDTQCF
TRBJ2-5,TRBV27,few,TRBD1,TGTGCCAGCAGTTTCGGACCTTCAGGGGGAGAGACCCAGTACTTC,CASSFGPSGGETQYF
TRBJ2-7,TRBV12-5,medium-sized,-,TGTGCTAGTGGTTTGTTCGGGGCCGCCTACGAGCAGTACTTC,CASGLFGAAYEQYF
TRBJ1-2,TRBV19,medium-sized,TRBD1,TGTGCCAGTACCCTCCAGGGGGGCGCCTATGGCTACACCTTC,CASTLQGGAYGYTF
TRBJ2-3,TRBV2,medium-sized,-,TGTGCCAGCAAAGGCGGGTTCACAGATACGCAGTATTTT,CASKGGFTDTQYF
TRBJ2-7,TRBV29-1,medium-sized,-,TGCAGCGTTGGATATGGCAGAGACTACGAGCAGTACTTC,CSVGYGRDYEQYF
TRBJ2-7,TRBV19,medium-sized,-,TGTGCCAGTAGTATAACGGGCGCGGGCGAGCAGTACTTC,CASSITGAGEQYF
TRBJ2-3,TRBV27,medium-sized,-,TGTGCCAGCAGCCAGAGGGGTGATACGCAGTATTTT,CASSQRGDTQYF
TRBJ1-5,TRBV27,medium-sized,-,TGTGCCAGCAGTTTAGGGGGGCTGGGCAATCAGCCCCAGCATTTT,CASSLGGLGNQPQHF
TRBJ2-7,TRBV19,-,TRBD1,TGTGCCAGTAGTGTAATAACAGGGGACGAGCAGTACTTC,CASSVITGDEQYF
TRBJ1-2,TRBV20-1,-,-,TGCAGTGCTCCCCACAGCCTCTATGGCTACACCTTC,CSAPHSLYGYTF
TRBJ2-3,TRBV21-1,medium-sized,-,TGTGCCAGCAGCGAATCGGAGATTCCTAGCACAGATACGCAGTATTTT,CASSESEIPSTDTQYF
TRBJ2-5,TRBV28,few,-,TGTGCCAGCAGTGAACACCAAGAGACCCAGTACTTC,CASSEHQETQYF
TRBJ2-2,TRBV5-8,-,-,TGTGCCAGCAGCTTGATAGGACCCACCGGGGAGCTGTTTTTT,CASSLIGPTGELFF
TRBJ2-7,TRBV10-3,medium-sized,TRBD2,TGTGCCATCAGTGAGTCCGAGGCTAGCGGGGGGGCCTTATCTTCCTACGAGCAGTACTTC,CAISESEASGGALSSYEQYF
TRBJ2-7,TRBV19,medium-sized,TRBD1,TGTGCCAGTAAGGACAGGGGGGGGACCTACGAGCAGTACTTC,CASKDRGGTYEQYF
TRBJ2-1,TRBV19,medium-sized,-,TGTGCCAGTAGTATACTACTAAACCCCAATGAGCAGTTCTTC,CASSILLNPNEQFF
TRBJ1-4,TRBV19,few,-,TGTGCCAGTAGTACGTCGGCGGATGGAAAACTGTTTTTT,CASSTSADGKLFF
TRBJ2-3,TRBV9,medium-sized,-,TGTGCCAGCAGCGTACTTTGGGACCCGCAGGCAGATACGCAGTATTTT,CASSVLWDPQADTQYF
TRBJ2-1,TRBV6-4,few,TRBD1,TGTGCCAGCAGTCCCGGGACAGGGTCCTACAATGAGCAGTTCTTC,CASSPGTGSYNEQFF
TRBJ2-2,TRBV19,medium-sized,-,TGTGCCAGTACCACCAACCCCCCCGGGGAGCTGTTTTTT,CASTTNPPGELFF
TRBJ2-1,TRBV2,-,-,TGTGCCAGCAGTGAAGACTCGGGCCCATACAATGAGCAGTTCTTC,CASSEDSGPYNEQFF
TRBJ2-3,TRBV7-2,medium-sized,TRBD2,TGTGCCAGCAGCTTGCTAGCGGGGGGGCCAGATACGCAGTATTTT,CASSLLAGGPDTQYF
TRBJ2-1,TRBV19,medium-sized,-,TGTGCCAGTAGTCTCGGCCTATGGGGTATCAATGAGCAGTTCTTC,CASSLGLWGINEQFF
TRBJ2-1,TRBV3-1,medium-sized,-,TGTGCCAGCAGCCAAGGGAGATTTTGGGAAAATGAGCAGTTCTTC,CASSQGRFWENEQFF
TRBJ2-2,TRBV2,medium-sized,-,TGTGCCAGCAGTGAAATGGTTCCGGACACCGGGGAGCTGTTTTTT,CASSEMVPDTGELFF
TRBJ2-7,TRBV2,medium-sized,-,TGTGCCAGCAGTAGGGGGGTCGGGACTACCCTCGAGCAGTACTTC,CASSRGVGTTLEQYF
TRBJ2-1,TRBV5-4,medium-sized,TRBD2,TGTGCCAGCAGCTTGGCACTGACTAGCGCCTACAATGAGCAGTTCTTC,CASSLALTSAYNEQFF
TRBJ2-1,TRBV9,medium-sized,-,TGTGCCAGCATCGGAGGAACGGGCTCCTACAATGAGCAGTTCTTC,CASIGGTGSYNEQFF
TRBJ2-5,TRBV4-1,medium-sized,TRBD1,TGCGCCAGCAGCCTAGACAGGGAACAAGAGACCCAGTACTTC,CASSLDREQETQYF
TRBJ2-1,TRBV20-1,-,TRBD2,TGCAGTGCTACCCTACGGGACCCCGGGGGGTCAAATGAGCAGTTCTTC,CSATLRDPGGSNEQFF
TRBJ2-1,TRBV4-1,-,TRBD2,TGCGCCAGCAGCCGAGAAGGGACTAGCGGGGGGGAGCAGTTCTTC,CASSREGTSGGEQFF
TRBJ2-3,TRBV28,large,-,TGTGCCAGCAGTAGTGGGGCTAGCTCCATAGATACGCAGTATTTT,CASSSGASSIDTQYF
TRBJ1-2,TRBV19,medium-sized,-,TGTGCCTCCTCCCATGGAGGGGGTTGGGTAAGCTACACCTTC,CASSHGGGWVSYTF